These 19 T cell receptor beta chains originate from one sample sequenced in a study of post-analysis software for immune sequencing data. General observations from the study: Elevated frequency relative to controls characterized 4 or 5 TRBV segments in patients, TRBV5-6, TRBV5-1 and TRBV20-1 among them.

cDNA libraries of TCR beta carried unique molecular identifiers. TCRdb re-called the PCR reads with MiXCR, one entry per CDR3 protein. The sample holds under 650,000 distinct CDR3 sequences; around 40% are singletons and the top ten take over 1.5%. These receptors have no known antigen. Sample: blood. The receptors here all came from a girl aged 5-17 years with multiple sclerosis.

This clonotype occurred a few times. J is TRBJ2-7 and V is TRBV28; TRBD2 might be the D (5 bases). Germline V gene data show CDR1 as MDHEN and CDR2 as SYDVKM. The CDR3 is 13 residues long. Trimming left V 6 bases short and J 2 bases short, with 11 bases between. CDR3 sequence reads: CASSRSGTYEQYF. Here the CDR3 DNA reads TGTGCCAGCAGCCGGTCGGGGACCTACGAGCAGTACTTC.

This clonotype was observed a handful of times. The chain uses TRBV5-1 and TRBJ2-3; D is ambiguous. The germline V gene has CDR1 SGHRS and CDR2 YFSETQ. This CDR3 is built from 15 residues. Trimming took off 0 bases at V and 2 bases at J, with 10 bases between the two ends. CDR3 DNA: TGCGCCAGCAGCTTGGCCGCCAAGATCACAGATACGCAGTATTTT. It is translated as CASSLAAKITDTQYF.

As DNA, the CDR3 is TGTGCCAGCAGGGACCGAGGACAGGGCCCAGAGACCCAGTACTTC. Amino acid sequence: CASRDRGQGPETQYF. The chain links TRBV6-6 to TRBJ2-7; TRBD1 agrees at 8 bases. The J call may be mistaken, given a closer DNA end match to TRBJ2-5. The CDR3 covers 15 residues. In germline, CDR1 is MNHNY, CDR2 SVGAGI (reference sequence).

The rearrangement joins TRBV20-1 to TRBJ1-5; possibly TRBD1 for D (5 bases). The CDR3 extends over 13 amino acids. Germline lookup yields CDR1 DFQATT and CDR2 SNEGSKA (reference sequence). Trimming removed 6 bases at V and 0 bases at J, with 9 bases between. CDR3 sequence: CSAREDSNQPQHF. DNA of the CDR3: TGCAGTGCCAGGGAAGATAGCAATCAGCCCCAGCATTTT.

This clonotype occurred a few times. The junction differs from germline at one of its ends, possibly a read error. The chain couples TRBV20-1 to TRBJ2-7, with 7 bases that match TRBD1. Germline assignment: CDR1 DFQATT and CDR2 SNEGSKA (reference sequence). The CDR3 spans 13 residues. This CDR3 reads CSAGDRVSNEQYF. The DNA of the CDR3 is TGCAGTGCTGGAGACAGGGTATCGAACGAGCAGTACTTC.

The V call is TRBV29-1, the J call TRBJ2-5; the match to TRBD1 covers 8 bases. The J call may be mistaken, given a closer DNA end match to TRBJ2-7. The CDR3 consists of 13 residues. Germline values: CDR1 SQVTM, CDR2 ANQGSEA. DNA for the CDR3: TGCAGCGTCGACAGGGGCCCGATGGGCGAGCAGTACTTC. Protein sequence: CSVDRGPMGEQYF.

In its sample, this clonotype was seen a few times. The chain uses TRBV3-1 and TRBJ1-1, with 8 positions matching TRBD1. Germline CDR1 LGHDT, CDR2 YNNKEL (reference sequence). The V gene end was trimmed by 0 bases and the J gene end by 1 base; junction bases not matched to a gene: 1. The CDR3 has 15 residues. The CDR3 loop reads CASSQDRGQNTEAFF. The CDR3 DNA reads TGTGCCAGCAGCCAAGACAGGGGGCAGAACACTGAAGCTTTCTTT.

The rearrangement links TRBV12-3 or TRBV12-4 to TRBJ1-6; 8 nucleotides align to TRBD1. The length of the CDR3 is 14 residues. The trim removed 4 bases at V and 7 bases at J, leaving 3 bases unmatched. The CDR3 DNA sequence: TGTGCCAGCAGTTCTGGACAGGGAAATTCACCCCTCCACTTT. As protein: CASSSGQGNSPLHF.

The chain couples TRBV5-5 to TRBJ2-7, with D hard to call. The germline gives CDR1 SGHKS, CDR2 YYEKEE (reference sequence). The CDR3 covers 13 residues. Trimming left V 0 bases short and J 3 bases short, with 7 bases between. CDR3: CASSLATIYEQYF. In nucleotides, the CDR3 is TGTGCCAGCAGCTTGGCCACGATCTACGAGCAGTACTTC.

This sequence joins TRBV20-1 and TRBJ2-5; the match to TRBD1 covers 9 bases. Gene TRBJ2-7 matches the end of the DNA better, so the J call may be wrong. This CDR3 region has 12 residues. Germline CDR1 reads DFQATT; CDR2 reads SNEGSKA (reference sequence). This chain's CDR3 is CSGSDRGYEQYF. For the CDR3, the DNA is TGCAGTGGATCGGACAGGGGTTACGAGCAGTACTTC.

The chain employs TRBV20-1 and TRBJ2-3, with D perhaps matching TRBD1 or TRBD2 (5 bases each). The ends were cut back, 0 bases at V and 4 bases at J, with 17 bases in the middle. The CDR3 runs to 16 residues. Germline V gene lookup returns CDR1 DFQATT and CDR2 SNEGSKA (reference sequence). The CDR3 DNA reads as TGCAGTGCTAGAGATCTAGAGTACCGGGGACCAGATACGCAGTATTTT. It encodes CSARDLEYRGPDTQYF.

The chain recombines TRBV29-1 with TRBJ2-4; D remains ambiguous. CDR1 and CDR2 from the germline V gene are SQVTM and ANQGSEA. The V gene lost 3 bases and the J gene lost 0 bases, with 6 bases spanning the gap. The CDR3 sequence is 13 residues long. The CDR3 coding sequence is TGCAGCGTTGAGCCTCTAGCCAAAAACATTCAGTACTTC. It yields the protein CSVEPLAKNIQYF.

The chain joins TRBV30 to TRBJ1-5; D possibly corresponds to TRBD1 (5 bases). V lost 4 bases and J 4 bases, leaving 14 bases between the germline ends. Germline-derived CDR1 and CDR2 are GTSNPN and SVGIG (reference sequence). The CDR3 sequence is 14 residues long. CDR3 protein: CAWNIGRENQPQHF. CDR3 bases: TGTGCCTGGAACATCGGCAGGGAAAATCAGCCCCAGCATTTT.

V is TRBV4-1 and J is TRBJ1-1; TRBD1 agrees at 8 bases. The CDR3 length is 14 residues. Germline CDR1 reads MGHRA; CDR2 reads YSYEKL. V was pared by 3 bases and J by 6 bases, with 6 bases of the junction left unmatched. DNA of the CDR3: TGCGCCAGCAGCCACTCTGGGACAGGCCCTGAAGCTTTCTTT. It yields the protein CASSHSGTGPEAFF.

This clonotype was recorded a few times. The rearrangement joins TRBV10-2 to TRBJ2-4; 11 bases are shared with TRBD2. Germline V gene lookup returns CDR1 WSHSY and CDR2 SAAADI. CDR3 length equals 18 residues. V trimming: 7 bases; J trimming: 0 bases; junction bases outside the gene matches: 11. The CDR3 DNA is TGCGCCAGCATGCCTGGGCTAGCGGGAGGCCGAGCCAAAAACATTCAGTACTTC. Translated, it gives CASMPGLAGGRAKNIQYF.

This clonotype came up a few times. The rearrangement uses TRBV10-3 and TRBJ2-5, with 7 bases aligning to TRBD1. Trimming took 0 bases from V and 5 from J; bases not matched to a gene: 6. Germline V lookup: CDR1 ENHRY, CDR2 SYGVKD. The CDR3 has 15 residues. DNA of the CDR3: TGTGCCATCAGTGAGTCGGTAGGGGGCGGCGAGACCCAGTACTTC. This gives the protein CAISESVGGGETQYF.

This chain uses TRBV29-1 with TRBJ2-7; 8 bases match TRBD1. CDR1 and CDR2 (germline): SQVTM, ANQGSEA. This CDR3 region has 15 residues. V shed 6 bases and J 3 bases; nucleotides not matched to a gene: 13. Written as DNA, the CDR3 is TGCAGCGTCCCGGACAGGGCCAATTGGGTCTACGAGCAGTACTTC. This translates into CSVPDRANWVYEQYF.

This clonotype showed up just a few times. The J gene is TRBJ2-7, the V gene TRBV5-6; D uncertain. CDR3 length equals 13 residues. The germline V gene has CDR1 SGHDT and CDR2 YYEEEE. With 7 bases removed from V and 2 bases from J, the gap between germline ends came to 13 bases. The DNA of the CDR3 is TGTGCCAGCCGAACGGTCACCGCCTACGAGCAGTACTTC. It codes for CASRTVTAYEQYF.

The chain joins TRBV4-2 to TRBJ2-7, with 12 nucleotides matching TRBD2. The CDR3 runs 16 residues. The V segment lost 4 bases and the J segment 7 bases; nucleotides outside the gene matches: 11. Germline values: CDR1 LGHNA, CDR2 YNFKEQ. The CDR3 DNA is TGTGCCAGCAGCCCCCTTCTAGCGGGAGGGCCCCGAGAGCAGTACTTC. It translates to CASSPLLAGGPREQYF.